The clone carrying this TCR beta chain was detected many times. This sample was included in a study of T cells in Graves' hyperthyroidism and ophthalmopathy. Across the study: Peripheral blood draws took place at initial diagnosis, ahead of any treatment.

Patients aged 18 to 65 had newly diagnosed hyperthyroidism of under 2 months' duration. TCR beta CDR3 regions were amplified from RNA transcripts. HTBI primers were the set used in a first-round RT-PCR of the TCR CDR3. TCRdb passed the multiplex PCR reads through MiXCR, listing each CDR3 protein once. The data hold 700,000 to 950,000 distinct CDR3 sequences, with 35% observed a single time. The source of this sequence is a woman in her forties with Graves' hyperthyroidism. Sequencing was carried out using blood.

CDR3 protein: CASWANTEAFF. Here the CDR3 DNA reads TGTGCCAGTTGGGCGAACACTGAAGCTTTCTTT. This sequence joins TRBV19 and TRBJ1-1; no clear D. CDR1 and CDR2 (germline): LNHDA, SQIVND (reference sequence). This CDR3 has 11 amino acids. Deletions cut 8 bases from V and 1 base from J, with 5 bases between.